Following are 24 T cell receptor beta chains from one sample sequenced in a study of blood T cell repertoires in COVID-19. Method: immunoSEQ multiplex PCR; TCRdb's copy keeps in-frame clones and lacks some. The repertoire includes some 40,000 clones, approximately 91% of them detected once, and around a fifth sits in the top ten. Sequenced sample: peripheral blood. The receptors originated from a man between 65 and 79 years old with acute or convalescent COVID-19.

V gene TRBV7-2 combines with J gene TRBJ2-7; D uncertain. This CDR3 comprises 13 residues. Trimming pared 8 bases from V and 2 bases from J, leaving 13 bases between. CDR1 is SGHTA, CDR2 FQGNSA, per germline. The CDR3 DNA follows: TGTGCCAGCGGTTTTGGGCCCCCCTACGAGCAGTACTTC. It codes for CASGFGPPYEQYF. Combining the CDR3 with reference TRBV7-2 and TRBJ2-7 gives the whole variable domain GAGVSQSPSNKVTEKGKDVELRCDPISGHTALYWYRQSLGQGLEFLIYFQGNSAPDKSGLPSDRFSAERTGGSVSTLTIQRTQQEDSAVYLCASGFGPPYEQYFGPGTRLTVT.

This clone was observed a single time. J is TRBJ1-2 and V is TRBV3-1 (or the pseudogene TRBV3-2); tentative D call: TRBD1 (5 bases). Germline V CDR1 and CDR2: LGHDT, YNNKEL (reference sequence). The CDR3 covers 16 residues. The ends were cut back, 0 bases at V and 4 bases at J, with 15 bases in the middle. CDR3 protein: CASSQDLVQGSYGYTF. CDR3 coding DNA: TGTGCCAGCAGCCAAGATCTTGTCCAGGGTTCCTATGGCTACACCTTC.

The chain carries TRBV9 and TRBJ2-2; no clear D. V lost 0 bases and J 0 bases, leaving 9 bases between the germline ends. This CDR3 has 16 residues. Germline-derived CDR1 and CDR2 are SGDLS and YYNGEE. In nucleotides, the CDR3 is TGTGCCAGCAGCGTAGTGGTGCGGACGAACACCGGGGAGCTGTTTTTT. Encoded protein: CASSVVVRTNTGELFF.

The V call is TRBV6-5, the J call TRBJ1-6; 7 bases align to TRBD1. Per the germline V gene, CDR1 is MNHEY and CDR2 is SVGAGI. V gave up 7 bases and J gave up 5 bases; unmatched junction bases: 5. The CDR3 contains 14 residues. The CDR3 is CASTRGTDNSPLHF. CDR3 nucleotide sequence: TGTGCCAGCACCAGAGGGACAGATAATTCACCCCTCCACTTT.

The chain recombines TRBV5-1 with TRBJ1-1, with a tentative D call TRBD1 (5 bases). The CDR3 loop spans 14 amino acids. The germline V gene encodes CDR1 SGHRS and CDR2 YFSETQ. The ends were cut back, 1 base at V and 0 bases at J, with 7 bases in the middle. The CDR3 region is CASSLRTLNTEAFF. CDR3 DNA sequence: TGCGCCAGCAGCTTGCGGACACTGAACACTGAAGCTTTCTTT.

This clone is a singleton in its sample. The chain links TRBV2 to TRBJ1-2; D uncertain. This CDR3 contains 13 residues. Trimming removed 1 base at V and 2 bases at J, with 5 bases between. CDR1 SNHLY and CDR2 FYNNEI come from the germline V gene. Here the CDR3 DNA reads TGTGCCAGCAGTGAAGGGGCAAACTATGGCTACACCTTC. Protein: CASSEGANYGYTF.

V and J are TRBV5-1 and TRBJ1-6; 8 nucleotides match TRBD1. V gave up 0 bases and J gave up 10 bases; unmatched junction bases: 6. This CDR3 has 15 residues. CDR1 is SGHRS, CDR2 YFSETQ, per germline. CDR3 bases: TGCGCCAGCAGCTTGGACAGGGGGTCGGGGTCACCCCTCCACTTT. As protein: CASSLDRGSGSPLHF.

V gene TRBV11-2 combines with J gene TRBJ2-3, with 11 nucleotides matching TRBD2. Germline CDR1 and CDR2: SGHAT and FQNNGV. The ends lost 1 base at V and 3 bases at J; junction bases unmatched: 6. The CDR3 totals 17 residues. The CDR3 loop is CASSLGWASGRTDTQYF. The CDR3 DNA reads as TGTGCCAGCAGCTTAGGATGGGCTAGCGGGAGGACAGATACGCAGTATTTT.

The CDR3 region has the DNA TGTGCCAGCAGCTTTAGTGCGGCGGCCACCGGGGAGCTGTTTTTT. Encoded protein: CASSFSAAATGELFF. This chain uses TRBV27 with TRBJ2-2; no reliable D call. Trimming shortened V by 6 bases and J by 4 bases, and 15 bases separated the two germline ends. This CDR3 spans 15 amino acids. Germline lookup yields CDR1 MNHEY and CDR2 SMNVEV (reference sequence).

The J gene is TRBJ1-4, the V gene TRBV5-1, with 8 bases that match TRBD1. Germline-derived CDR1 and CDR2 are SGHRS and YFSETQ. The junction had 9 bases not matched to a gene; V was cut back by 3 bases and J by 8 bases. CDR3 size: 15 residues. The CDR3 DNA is TGCGCCAGCAGCTACCAAGGACAGGGAGGCGAAAAACTGTTTTTT. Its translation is CASSYQGQGGEKLFF.

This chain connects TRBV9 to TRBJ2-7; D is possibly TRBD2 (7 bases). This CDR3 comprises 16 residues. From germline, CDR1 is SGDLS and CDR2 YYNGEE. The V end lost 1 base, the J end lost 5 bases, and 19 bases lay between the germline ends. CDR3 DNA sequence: TGTGCCAGCAGCGTAAAGGGGGGAGGGCCTTGGGACGAGCAGTACTTC. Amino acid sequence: CASSVKGGGPWDEQYF.

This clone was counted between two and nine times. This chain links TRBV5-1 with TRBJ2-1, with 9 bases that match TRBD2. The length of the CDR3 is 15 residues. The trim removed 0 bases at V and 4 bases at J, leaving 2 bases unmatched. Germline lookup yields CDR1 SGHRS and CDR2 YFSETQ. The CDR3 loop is CASSLASGEYNEQFF. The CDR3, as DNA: TGCGCCAGCAGCTTGGCTAGCGGGGAATACAATGAGCAGTTCTTC.

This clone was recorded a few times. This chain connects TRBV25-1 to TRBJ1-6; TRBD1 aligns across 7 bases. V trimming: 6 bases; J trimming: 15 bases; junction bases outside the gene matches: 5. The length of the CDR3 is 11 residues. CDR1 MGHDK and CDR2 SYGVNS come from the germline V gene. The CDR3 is CASSPGQDLHF. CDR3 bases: TGTGCCAGCAGCCCCGGACAGGACCTCCACTTT.

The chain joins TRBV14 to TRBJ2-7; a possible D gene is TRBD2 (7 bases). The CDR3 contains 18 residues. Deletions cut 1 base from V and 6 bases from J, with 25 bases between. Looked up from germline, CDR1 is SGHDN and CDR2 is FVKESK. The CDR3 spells CASSQGSRGRASSSEQYF. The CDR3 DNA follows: TGTGCCAGCAGCCAAGGGTCGAGGGGGAGGGCCAGTTCGTCCGAGCAGTACTTC.

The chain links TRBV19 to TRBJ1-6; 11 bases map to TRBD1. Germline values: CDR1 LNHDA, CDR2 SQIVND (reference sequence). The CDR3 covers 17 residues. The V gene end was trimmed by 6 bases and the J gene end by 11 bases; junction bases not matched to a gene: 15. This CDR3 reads CASRSGTGGGRTTPLHF. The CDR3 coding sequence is TGTGCCAGTAGGTCCGGGACAGGGGGTGGGCGTACGACACCCCTCCACTTT.

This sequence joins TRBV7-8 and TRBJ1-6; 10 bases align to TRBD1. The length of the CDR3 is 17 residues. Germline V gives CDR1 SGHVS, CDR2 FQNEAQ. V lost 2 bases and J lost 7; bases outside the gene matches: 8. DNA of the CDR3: TGTGCCAGCAGCTTAAGCGTATGGGGACAGGGGAATTCACCCCTCCACTTT. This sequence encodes CASSLSVWGQGNSPLHF.

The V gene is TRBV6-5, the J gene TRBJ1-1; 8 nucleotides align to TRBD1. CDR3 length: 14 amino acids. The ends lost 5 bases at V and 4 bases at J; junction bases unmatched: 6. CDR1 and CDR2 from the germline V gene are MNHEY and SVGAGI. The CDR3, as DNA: TGTGCCAGCAGTAATCGACAGGGGATCACTGAAGCTTTCTTT. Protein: CASSNRQGITEAFF.

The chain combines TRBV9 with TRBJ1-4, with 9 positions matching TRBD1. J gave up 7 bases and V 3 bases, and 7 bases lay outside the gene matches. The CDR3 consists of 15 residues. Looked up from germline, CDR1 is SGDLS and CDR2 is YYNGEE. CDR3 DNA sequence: TGTGCCAGCAGCGGGGGACAGGGAGGTGTTGAAAAACTGTTTTTT. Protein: CASSGGQGGVEKLFF.

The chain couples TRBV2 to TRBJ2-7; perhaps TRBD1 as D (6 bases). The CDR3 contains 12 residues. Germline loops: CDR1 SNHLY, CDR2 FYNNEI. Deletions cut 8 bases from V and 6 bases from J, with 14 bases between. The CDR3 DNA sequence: TGTGCCAGCGAAGGGCAGGGGAGCGAGCAGTACTTC. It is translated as CASEGQGSEQYF.

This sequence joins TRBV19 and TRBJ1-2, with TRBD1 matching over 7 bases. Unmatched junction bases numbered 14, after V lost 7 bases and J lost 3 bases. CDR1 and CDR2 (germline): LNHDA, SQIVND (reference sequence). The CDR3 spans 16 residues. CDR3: CASTYIDRDRDYGYTF. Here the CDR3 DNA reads TGTGCCAGTACCTACATCGACCGGGACAGAGACTATGGCTACACCTTC.

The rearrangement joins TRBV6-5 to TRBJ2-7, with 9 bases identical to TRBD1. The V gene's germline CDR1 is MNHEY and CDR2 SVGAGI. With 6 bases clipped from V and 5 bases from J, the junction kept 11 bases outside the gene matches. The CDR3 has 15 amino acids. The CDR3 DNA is TGTGCCAGCAGGGACCCCGGGACAGGGTGGAACGAGCAGTACTTC. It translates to CASRDPGTGWNEQYF.

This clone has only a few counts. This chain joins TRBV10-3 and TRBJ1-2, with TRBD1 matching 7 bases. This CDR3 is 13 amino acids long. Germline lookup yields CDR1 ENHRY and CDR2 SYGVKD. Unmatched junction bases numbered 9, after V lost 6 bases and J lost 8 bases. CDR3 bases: TGTGCCATCAGGTACAGGGGAGGTGAGGGCTACACCTTC. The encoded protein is CAIRYRGGEGYTF.

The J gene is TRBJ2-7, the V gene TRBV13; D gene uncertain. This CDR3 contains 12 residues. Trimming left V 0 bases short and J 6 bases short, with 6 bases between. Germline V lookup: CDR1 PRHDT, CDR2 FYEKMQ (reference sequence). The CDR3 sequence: CASSLGRGEQYF. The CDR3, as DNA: TGTGCCAGCAGCTTAGGCAGAGGCGAGCAGTACTTC.

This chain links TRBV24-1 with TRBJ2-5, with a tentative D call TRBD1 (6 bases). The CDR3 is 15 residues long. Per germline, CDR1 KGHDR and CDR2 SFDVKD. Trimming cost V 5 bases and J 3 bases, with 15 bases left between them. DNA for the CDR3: TGTGCCACCAGTGCCCTATGGCAGGGGAAAGAGACCCAGTACTTC. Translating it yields CATSALWQGKETQYF.